This TCR beta chain was retrieved from a study of cytomegalovirus exposure and HLA in healthy donors. General study findings and limits: The dataset shows that most TCR sequences were rare, while some public TCRs occurred in many donors.

V was cut by 3 bases and J by 5 bases, with 11 bases left in between. The CDR3 runs 13 residues. Germline V gives CDR1 MRHNA, CDR2 SNTAGT. A word on this clone: The antigen remains unidentified.

60 Vbeta and 13 Jbeta primers were used in PCR. Method: immunoSEQ multiplex PCR; TCRdb's copy keeps in-frame clones and lacks some. This table lists about 140,000 clones. Input material: PBMCs. This rearrangement joins TRBV6-4 to TRBJ2-7; TRBD1 might be the D (6 bases). The clonotype was recovered from a woman younger than 30 in good health and CMV-seronegative. CDR3 protein: CASSEYRDHEQYV. In nucleotides, the CDR3 is TGTGCCAGCAGTGAGTACAGGGACCACGAGCAGTACGTC.